What follows are 14 T cell receptor beta chains derived from one specimen sequenced in a study of cytomegalovirus exposure and HLA in healthy donors. Here immunoSEQ multiplex PCR was the method, and the copy in TCRdb shows in-frame clones only, minus some. The data show approximately 200,000 clones, with more than 80% seen just once and less than 9% held by the top ten. Specimen: PBMCs. These TCRs come from a man aged 18 to 29 in good health and CMV-seropositive.

This clone was counted between two and nine times. The genes are TRBV19 and TRBJ2-7, with 7 bases matching TRBD1. Germline V CDR1 and CDR2: LNHDA, SQIVND (reference sequence). The CDR3 spans 14 residues. V gave up 3 bases and J gave up 4 bases; unmatched junction bases: 6. The DNA of the CDR3 is TGTGCCAGTAGTATTAGGGACAGCGTGTACGAGCAGTACTTC. As protein: CASSIRDSVYEQYF.

J is TRBJ2-1 and V is TRBV10-3, with D tentatively TRBD2 (6 bases). Trimming removed 9 bases from V and 7 bases from J, with 19 bases in between. Germline assignment: CDR1 ENHRY and CDR2 SYGVKD. This CDR3 spans 14 amino acids. CDR3 residues: CAITSRVGYNEQFF. DNA of the CDR3: TGTGCCATTACTAGCCGGGTGGGGTATAATGAGCAGTTCTTC.

The rearrangement links TRBV19 to TRBJ1-2; 7 bases are a match to TRBD1. CDR1 and CDR2 (germline): LNHDA, SQIVND (reference sequence). The CDR3 totals 15 residues. The V gene end was trimmed by 3 bases and the J gene end by 8 bases; junction bases not matched to a gene: 12. In nucleotides, the CDR3 is TGTGCCAGTAGTATTTTTTTGTCGACAGGGAGCGGCTACACCTTC. Translated: CASSIFLSTGSGYTF.

This clone was observed a single time. The J gene is TRBJ2-1, the V gene TRBV7-2; D may be TRBD2 (6 bases). CDR3 size: 14 residues. CDR1 and CDR2 (germline): SGHTA, FQGNSA. V dropped 4 bases and J dropped 3 bases, with 10 bases sitting between them. The CDR3 DNA is TGTGCCAGCAGCTGGGGACTCAACTACAATGAGCAGTTCTTC. Amino acid sequence: CASSWGLNYNEQFF.

The chain couples TRBV4-3 to TRBJ2-5, with 12 bases aligning to TRBD2. The germline CDR1 and CDR2 sequences are LGHNA and YSLEER. Trimming removed 0 bases from V and 3 bases from J; junction bases left unmatched: 14. The CDR3 spans 20 residues. In DNA form, the CDR3 reads TGCGCCAGCAGCCAAGAATGGCCTAGCGGGAGGGCAGGGGAAGAAGAGACCCAGTACTTC. Its protein is CASSQEWPSGRAGEEETQYF.

The table lists this clone with a count of one. The chain is built from TRBV9 and TRBJ2-7; 9 bases agree with TRBD1. The CDR3 contains 15 residues. The V gene's germline CDR1 is SGDLS and CDR2 YYNGEE. V shed 1 base and J 1 base; nucleotides not matched to a gene: 3. CDR3 sequence (DNA): TGTGCCAGCAGCGTATCCGGGACAGGGTCCTACGAGCAGTACTTC. Protein product: CASSVSGTGSYEQYF.

The rearrangement links TRBV6-5 to TRBJ2-4; 11 nucleotides match TRBD2. This CDR3 is built from 15 residues. With 6 bases clipped from V and 6 bases from J, the junction kept 7 bases outside the gene matches. Per germline, CDR1 MNHEY and CDR2 SVGAGI. The CDR3 region has the DNA TGTGCCAGCAGGTATCTAGCGGGAGGTAGAAACATTCAGTACTTC. This translates into CASRYLAGGRNIQYF.

V is TRBV27 and J is TRBJ2-3; 12 nucleotides match TRBD2. CDR3 length: 15 residues. Germline CDR1 is MNHEY and CDR2 is SMNVEV (reference sequence). V dropped 3 bases and J dropped 5; count of bases not matched to a gene: 3. Here the CDR3 DNA reads TGTGCCAGCAGTTTCGGACTAGCGGGAAGAGATACGCAGTATTTT. This translates into CASSFGLAGRDTQYF.

The chain joins TRBV27 to TRBJ2-3; D might be TRBD2 (5 bases). The germline V and J ends were trimmed by 6 bases and 6 bases, with 7 bases remaining between them. The germline CDR1 and CDR2 sequences are MNHEY and SMNVEV (reference sequence). The CDR3 runs to 11 residues. The CDR3 coding sequence is TGTGCCAGCAGCCCGGGGGATACGCAGTATTTT. Translating gives CASSPGDTQYF.

The chain employs TRBV7-9 and TRBJ1-2; D might be TRBD1 (6 bases). Germline V gene sequence: CDR1 SEHNR, CDR2 FQNEAQ (reference sequence). This CDR3 contains 9 residues. V dropped 8 bases and J dropped 8 bases, with 6 bases sitting between them. Written as DNA, the CDR3 is TGTGCCAGCGGGGGCGGCTACACCTTC. Amino acid sequence: CASGGGYTF.

V usage is TRBV29-1 and J usage is TRBJ2-5; the D is unclear. This CDR3 has 11 amino acids. Germline loops: CDR1 SQVTM, CDR2 ANQGSEA. V dropped 5 bases and J dropped 9 bases, with 13 bases sitting between them. CDR3 in amino acids: CSVSPPPAQYF. CDR3 DNA sequence: TGCAGCGTTTCCCCGCCACCGGCCCAGTACTTC.

V and J are TRBV30 and TRBJ2-5; TRBD2 agrees at 12 bases. The CDR3 length is 16 residues. With 1 base clipped from V and 5 bases from J, the junction kept 8 bases outside the gene matches. Germline CDR1 and CDR2: GTSNPN and SVGIG (reference sequence). CDR3: CAWSAASGRGGETQYF. The CDR3, as DNA: TGTGCCTGGAGTGCGGCTAGCGGGAGGGGAGGGGAGACCCAGTACTTC.

The chain joins TRBV28 to TRBJ2-1; D may be TRBD2 (5 bases). Trimming shortened V by 5 bases and J by 4 bases, and 18 bases separated the two germline ends. The CDR3 sequence is 16 residues long. The germline CDR1 and CDR2 sequences are MDHEN and SYDVKM. The CDR3 loop is CASSPSIAQIYNEQFF. The CDR3 DNA is TGTGCCAGCAGTCCCTCCATAGCGCAAATATACAATGAGCAGTTCTTC.

V is TRBV5-1 and J is TRBJ2-2, with D perhaps TRBD1 (5 bases). Looked up from germline, CDR1 is SGHRS and CDR2 is YFSETQ. This CDR3 has 16 residues. Trimming stripped 0 bases from V and 1 base from J, with 10 bases between. The DNA for the CDR3 is TGCGCCAGCAGCTTGGCCCGGCAGGGGAACACCGGGGAGCTGTTTTTT. Translating gives CASSLARQGNTGELFF. Together with reference TRBV5-1 and TRBJ2-2, the CDR3 gives the full variable domain: KAGVTQTPRYLIKTRGQQVTLSCSPISGHRSVSWYQQTPGQGLQFLFEYFSETQRNKGNFPGRFSGRQFSNSRSEMNVSTLELGDSALYLCASSLARQGNTGELFFGEGSRLTVL.